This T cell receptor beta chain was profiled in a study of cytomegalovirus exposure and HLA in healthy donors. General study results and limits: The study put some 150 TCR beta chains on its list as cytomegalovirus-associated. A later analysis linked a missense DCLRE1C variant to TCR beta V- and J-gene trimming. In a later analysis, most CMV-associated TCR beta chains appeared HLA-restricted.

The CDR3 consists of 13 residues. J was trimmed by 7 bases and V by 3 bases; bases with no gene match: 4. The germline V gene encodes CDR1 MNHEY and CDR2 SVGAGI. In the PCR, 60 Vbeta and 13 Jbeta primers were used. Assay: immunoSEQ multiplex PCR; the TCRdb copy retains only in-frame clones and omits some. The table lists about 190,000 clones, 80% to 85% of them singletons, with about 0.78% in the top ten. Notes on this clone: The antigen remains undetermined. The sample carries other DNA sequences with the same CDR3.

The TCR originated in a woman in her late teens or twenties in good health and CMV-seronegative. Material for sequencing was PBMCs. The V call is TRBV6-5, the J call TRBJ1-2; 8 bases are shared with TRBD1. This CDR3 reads CASSYGQGGGYTF. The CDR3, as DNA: TGTGCCAGCAGTTATGGACAGGGAGGTGGCTACACCTTC.